The present TCR beta chain was sequenced within a study of human T cells and chemical hapten exposure. This CDR3 region has 15 residues. The V segment lost 6 bases and the J segment 4 bases; nucleotides outside the gene matches: 10. Germline loops: CDR1 MDHEN, CDR2 SYDVKM. This sample's time point: healthy volunteer bleed at 6 weeks. Total RNA was extracted from unfractionated whole blood. TCRdb analysed the RACE reads with MiXCR anew, one entry per CDR3 protein. The sample lists about 70,000 distinct CDR3 sequences, around 6.3% occurring once. This chain joins TRBV28 and TRBJ1-2; 8 nucleotides agree with TRBD1. The sample comprised whole blood. The sequence was collected from a female donor in good health. Some clones in this sample may be carry-over from other donors' samples. The DNA for the CDR3 is TGTGCCAGCAGCCAAGAGACAGGGGATATCTATGGCTACACCTTC. Protein product: CASSQETGDIYGYTF.